This T cell receptor (beta chain) was identified during a study of T cell clonality in common variable immunodeficiency. Findings and caveats of the study: In common variable immunodeficiency, TCR beta chains reportedly carried fewer deletions and N-nucleotide insertions.

This clone was counted a few times. Its antigen is currently unknown. The read finishes 3 residues shy of the CDR3 end, and the germline J gene is used to complete it. This CDR3 has 13 residues. Germline CDR1 reads GTSNPN; CDR2 reads SVGIG (reference sequence). V dropped 1 base and J dropped 6; count of bases not matched to a gene: 3. Measured with immunoSEQ multiplex PCR; TCRdb has only the in-frame clones, and not every one. This record lists fewer than 30,000 clones, none seen once only, and the top ten clones contain approximately 31%. The source is a human donor with common variable immunodeficiency. Source material: peripheral blood mononuclear cells. The rearrangement joins TRBV30 to TRBJ2-7; 10 bases agree with TRBD1. The sequenced part of the CDR3 DNA is TGTGCCTGGAGTGGAGGGACAGGGGTCGAG. Its translation is CAWSGGTGVE. The entire CDR3 protein reads CAWSGGTGVEQYF.